The 32 T cell receptor beta chains below come from one sample, sequenced in a study of blood T cells in healthy people across ages. Then a second PCR, running about 6 to 11 cycles, was carried out with a sample-barcoded 5' primer and a J-beta primer mix. TCRdb reprocessed the 5' RACE reads with MiXCR, giving one entry per CDR3 protein. The sample has some 890,000 distinct CDR3 sequences, just under 30% seen once. These data also featured in a second study, about T cells of mothers and their children.

The specimen sequenced was blood. Every receptor here comes from a woman aged 40 to 50 in good health.

This clonotype has only one observation. The rearrangement joins TRBV5-1 to TRBJ1-1, with TRBD1 as a possible D gene (5 bases). With 7 bases removed from V and 1 base from J, the gap between germline ends came to 14 bases. Germline CDR1 is SGHRS and CDR2 is YFSETQ. This CDR3 is 14 amino acids long. CDR3 nucleotides: TGCGCCAGCGCCGAGGTAGGGGAGAACACTGAAGCTTTCTTT. It specifies CASAEVGENTEAFF.

This clonotype was counted only a few times. The chain uses TRBV7-9 and TRBJ1-3; 7 bases match TRBD1. V lost 5 bases to trimming and J lost 0 bases; unmatched junction nucleotides: 7. The CDR3 spans 16 residues. Germline lookup yields CDR1 SEHNR and CDR2 FQNEAQ (reference sequence). The CDR3: CASSQGQPASGNTIYF. DNA of the CDR3: TGTGCCAGCAGCCAGGGACAGCCGGCCTCTGGAAACACCATATATTTT.

The chain employs TRBV6-5 and TRBJ2-5; 16 nucleotides match TRBD2. The germline V gene has CDR1 MNHEY and CDR2 SVGAGI. The trim removed 6 bases at V and 11 bases at J, leaving 12 bases unmatched. The CDR3 extends over 16 amino acids. CDR3 sequence (DNA): TGTGCCAGCAGCTCGGGACTAGCGGGAGGGAAGAATGAGCAGTACTTC. Amino acids: CASSSGLAGGKNEQYF.

In this sample, this clonotype turned up many times. The rearrangement links TRBV28 to TRBJ2-7; D is uncertain. Germline values: CDR1 MDHEN, CDR2 SYDVKM. This CDR3 is built from 13 residues. The V end was cut by 7 bases, the J end by 0 bases, with 10 bases between. CDR3 DNA: TGTGCCAGCATAGATAGGAACTCCTACGAGCAGTACTTC. Translated: CASIDRNSYEQYF. Supplemented by reference TRBV28 and TRBJ2-7, the full variable domain reads DVKVTQSSRYLVKRTGEKVFLECVQDMDHENMFWYRQDPGLGLRLIYFSYDVKMKEKGDIPEGYSVSREKKERFSLILESASTNQTSMYLCASIDRNSYEQYFGPGTRLTVT.

V is TRBV7-2 and J is TRBJ2-5, with 12 positions matching TRBD2. The CDR3 totals 15 residues. Germline V gene sequence: CDR1 SGHTA, CDR2 FQGNSA. Trimming removed 5 bases from V and 11 bases from J; junction bases left unmatched: 12. The CDR3 protein is CASSRQTSGGNEQYF. The DNA of the CDR3 is TGTGCCAGCAGCCGCCAGACTAGCGGGGGTAATGAGCAGTACTTC.

The sample holds many counts of this clonotype. The chain recombines TRBV20-1 with TRBJ1-2; 8 bases fit TRBD1. The length of the CDR3 is 15 residues. Unmatched junction bases numbered 10, after V lost 5 bases and J lost 2 bases. Germline V gene data show CDR1 as DFQATT and CDR2 as SNEGSKA (reference sequence). The CDR3 nucleotides are TGCAGTGCTCCGCAGACAGGGGCAACCAACTATGGCTACACCTTC. Its protein product is CSAPQTGATNYGYTF.

This clonotype occurred a few times. CDR3 DNA sequence: TGTGCCAGCAGCTTAGAGACAGACCTAGCGGAGACCCAGTACTTC. Residues: CASSLETDLAETQYF. The V call is TRBV7-9, the J call TRBJ2-5, with TRBD2 as a possible D gene (6 bases). V lost 1 base and J lost 5, with 14 bases in between. Germline-derived CDR1 and CDR2 are SEHNR and FQNEAQ (reference sequence). The CDR3 has 15 residues.

This chain joins TRBV2 and TRBJ2-1; 8 nucleotides align to TRBD2. The V segment lost 7 bases and the J segment 4 bases; nucleotides outside the gene matches: 3. The germline V gene has CDR1 SNHLY and CDR2 FYNNEI. The CDR3 is 13 residues long. Here the CDR3 DNA reads TGTGCCAGCACGGCGGGGGGTTACAATGAGCAGTTCTTC. Translated, it gives CASTAGGYNEQFF.

This clonotype was counted many times. V usage is TRBV20-1 and J usage is TRBJ2-5, with TRBD1 matching 9 bases. This CDR3 has 13 amino acids. From germline, CDR1 is DFQATT and CDR2 SNEGSKA (reference sequence). V lost 3 bases to trimming and J lost 4 bases; unmatched junction nucleotides: 3. The CDR3 loop is CSARKTGGETQYF. The CDR3 DNA follows: TGCAGTGCTAGGAAGACAGGGGGAGAGACCCAGTACTTC.

This clonotype was detected many times. The gene calls are TRBV9 and TRBJ1-1; the D gene is possibly TRBD1 (6 bases). The V gene lost 3 bases and the J gene lost 1 base, with 22 bases spanning the gap. The CDR3 sequence is 18 residues long. Germline values: CDR1 SGDLS, CDR2 YYNGEE. The CDR3 DNA reads as TGTGCCAGCAGCGGGACAGCCAAACCGTTGGGAGGGAACACTGAAGCTTTCTTT. Translating gives CASSGTAKPLGGNTEAFF.

The chain uses TRBV5-1 and TRBJ2-5; D perhaps matches TRBD2 (7 bases). Germline loops: CDR1 SGHRS, CDR2 YFSETQ. V was pared by 0 bases and J by 2 bases, with 14 bases between. The CDR3 runs to 16 residues. In nucleotides, the CDR3 is TGCGCCAGCAGCTTGGGTCGCGGGGGCCTTCAAGAGACCCAGTACTTC. This sequence encodes CASSLGRGGLQETQYF.

This clonotype was counted many times. The chain carries TRBV28 and TRBJ2-4; 11 bases fit TRBD1. Trimming took 3 bases from V and 8 from J; bases not matched to a gene: 6. This CDR3 comprises 15 residues. The germline CDR1 and CDR2 sequences are MDHEN and SYDVKM. CDR3 in amino acids: CASSFAGTGGDIQYF. The CDR3 DNA is TGTGCCAGCAGTTTCGCGGGGACAGGGGGGGACATTCAGTACTTC.

In the case of this clonotype: A much larger clone lies a single base off, so this may be a read error. This sequence joins TRBV15 and TRBJ2-4; TRBD2 might be the D (5 bases). TRBJ2-7 explains the end of the DNA better; the J call may be wrong. The CDR3 loop spans 15 amino acids. Looked up from germline, CDR1 is LNHNV and CDR2 is YYDKDF (reference sequence). The DNA of the CDR3 is TGTGCCACCAGCAGAGAGACAACTAGTATCAACGAGCAGTACTTC. It codes for CATSRETTSINEQYF.

This chain uses TRBV6-6 with TRBJ1-2; D call uncertain. The CDR3 totals 14 residues. Germline V gene sequence: CDR1 MNHNY, CDR2 SVGAGI (reference sequence). V was cut by 7 bases and J by 6 bases, with 18 bases left in between. The chain's CDR3 is CASNPDVQTDGYTF. CDR3 in DNA: TGTGCCAGCAACCCTGACGTGCAGACTGATGGCTACACCTTC.

This clonotype was observed many times. CDR3 bases: TGTGCCAGCATTAGGACAGGGGCAACCCTTAACTATGGCTACACCTTC. Translated, it gives CASIRTGATLNYGYTF. The gene calls are TRBV12-3 or TRBV12-4 and TRBJ1-2; 9 nucleotides match TRBD1. V lost 7 bases to trimming and J lost 1 base; unmatched junction nucleotides: 10. The CDR3 length is 16 residues.

This clonotype appeared a few times. The rearrangement joins TRBV7-2 to TRBJ2-7; 11 bases line up with TRBD1. V gave up 6 bases and J gave up 5 bases; unmatched junction bases: 9. Germline CDR1 SGHTA, CDR2 FQGNSA. This CDR3 is 15 amino acids long. CDR3 amino acids: CASSYYRDRGNEQYF. The CDR3 region has the DNA TGTGCCAGCAGTTACTACCGGGACAGGGGGAACGAGCAGTACTTC.

V is TRBV7-2 and J is TRBJ2-1, with TRBD2 matching 8 bases. This CDR3 is built from 15 residues. The trim removed 8 bases at V and 4 bases at J, leaving 10 bases unmatched. CDR1 is SGHTA, CDR2 FQGNSA, per germline. The CDR3 nucleotides are TGTGCCAGCCTTGGGAGAGCGGGGGTGTACAATGAGCAGTTCTTC. It encodes CASLGRAGVYNEQFF.

This clonotype was detected only a few times. This CDR3 reads CASSTTWTHQPQHF. CDR3 sequence (DNA): TGTGCCAGCAGTACGACATGGACCCATCAGCCCCAGCATTTT. The rearrangement links TRBV6-6 to TRBJ1-5; D is ambiguous. Germline CDR1 MNHNY, CDR2 SVGAGI (reference sequence). There are 14 residues in the CDR3. The V and J ends lost 5 bases and 5 bases respectively, with 13 bases between them.

The chain carries TRBV7-2 and TRBJ1-6; D is ambiguous. The germline CDR1 and CDR2 sequences are SGHTA and FQGNSA. CDR3 size: 13 residues. The V gene lost 5 bases and the J gene lost 10 bases, with 12 bases spanning the gap. CDR3 sequence (DNA): TGTGCCAGCAGCCTCCCCCCGGCCTCACCCCTCCACTTT. Its protein product is CASSLPPASPLHF.

The chain joins TRBV29-1 to TRBJ2-1, with 8 bases matching TRBD1. CDR3 size: 14 residues. Germline CDR1 SQVTM, CDR2 ANQGSEA. Losses at the gene ends were 4 bases for V and 8 bases for J; bases not matched to a gene: 10. The DNA of the CDR3 is TGCAGCGTTGTCGGGCAGGGGGCATTTTATGAGCAGTTCTTC. Residues: CSVVGQGAFYEQFF.

The CDR3 DNA is TGCAGTGCTAGAGATCGGACAGCTGCAACTAATGAAAAACTGTTTTTT. It specifies CSARDRTAATNEKLFF. The rearrangement links TRBV20-1 to TRBJ1-4, with D possibly TRBD1 on 6 matching bases. Germline V gene sequence: CDR1 DFQATT, CDR2 SNEGSKA (reference sequence). V was clipped by 0 bases and J by 0 bases, with 11 bases between them. The CDR3 is 16 residues long.

Notes on this clonotype: A junction end diverges from the germline sequence, so it may reflect a read error. The chain combines TRBV7-8 with TRBJ1-2, with D possibly being TRBD1 (6 bases). This CDR3 is built from 17 residues. From germline, CDR1 is SGHVS and CDR2 FQNEAQ. The CDR3 nucleotides read TGTGCCAGCAGCTTAGCTCGTCGGGACACCTGGAGAGGTGGCTGCACCTTC. It encodes CASSLARRDTWRGGCTF.

This chain connects TRBV28 to TRBJ1-1, with D possibly TRBD1 on 6 matching bases. From germline, CDR1 is MDHEN and CDR2 SYDVKM. The CDR3 is made up of 14 amino acids. The ends were cut back, 3 bases at V and 7 bases at J, with 15 bases in the middle. The CDR3 reads CASSLGRRTDEAFF. The DNA for the CDR3 is TGTGCCAGCAGTTTGGGACGGAGGACAGATGAAGCTTTCTTT.

The gene calls are TRBV13 and TRBJ1-1, with D unresolved. Trimming pared 5 bases from V and 2 bases from J, leaving 15 bases between. Germline V gene lookup returns CDR1 PRHDT and CDR2 FYEKMQ (reference sequence). This CDR3 is built from 15 residues. The CDR3, as DNA: TGTGCCAGCAGCCCCGCCAGCCTCACAAACACTGAAGCTTTCTTT. Its translation is CASSPASLTNTEAFF.

The V call is TRBV12-3 or TRBV12-4, the J call TRBJ2-1, with D maybe TRBD2 (5 bases). The ends were cut back, 3 bases at V and 6 bases at J, with 12 bases in the middle. This CDR3 region has 14 residues. CDR3 amino acids: CASSFPLASNEQFF. CDR3 nucleotides: TGTGCCAGCAGTTTTCCCCTAGCCTCCAATGAGCAGTTCTTC.

The rearrangement uses TRBV4-1 and TRBJ2-1, with 13 bases matching TRBD2. Germline V lookup: CDR1 MGHRA, CDR2 YSYEKL. The CDR3 runs 18 residues. After removal of 0 bases from V and 9 bases from J, the junction contained 11 bases not matched to a gene. The CDR3 sequence: CASSQDPLAGGPPAEQFF. The CDR3 DNA is TGCGCCAGCAGCCAAGACCCACTAGCGGGAGGGCCGCCTGCTGAGCAGTTCTTC.

V and J are TRBV3-1 and TRBJ1-1; 8 bases fit TRBD1. Germline CDR1 LGHDT, CDR2 YNNKEL (reference sequence). The CDR3 is 14 amino acids. The junction had 4 bases not matched to a gene; V was cut back by 4 bases and J by 3 bases. The CDR3 DNA reads TGTGCCAGCAGCCCCAGGGACAGGTACACTGAAGCTTTCTTT. Its protein product is CASSPRDRYTEAFF.

The CDR3: CSAVGVLGQGRSPLHF. In DNA, the CDR3 is TGCAGTGCTGTGGGGGTCTTAGGACAGGGCCGCTCACCCCTCCACTTT. The rearrangement uses TRBV20-1 and TRBJ1-6, with 8 bases lining up with TRBD1. The CDR3 has 16 amino acids. Germline CDR1 reads DFQATT; CDR2 reads SNEGSKA (reference sequence). J gave up 10 bases and V 5 bases, and 16 bases lay outside the gene matches.

In regard to this clonotype: An end of the junction does not agree with germline; a read error may underlie this. The V call is TRBV3-1, the J call TRBJ1-1, with TRBD1 as a possible D gene (5 bases). This CDR3 region has 16 residues. Germline CDR1 LGHDT, CDR2 YNNKEL (reference sequence). The CDR3 spells CASSQGVMGLGTGAFF. CDR3 DNA: TGTGCCAGCAGCCAAGGGGTCATGGGGCTTGGCACTGGAGCTTTCTTT.

The count of this clonotype is one. The V call is TRBV29-1, the J call TRBJ2-5, with 13 bases aligning to TRBD2. The closer fit of TRBJ2-7 to the DNA end suggests the J call may be wrong. This CDR3 contains 12 residues. Germline assignment: CDR1 SQVTM and CDR2 ANQGSEA. In nucleotides, the CDR3 is TGCAGCGGGACTAGCGGGAGATACGAGCAGTACTTC. It yields the protein CSGTSGRYEQYF.

This clonotype was recorded many times. V gene TRBV5-1 combines with J gene TRBJ2-7; possibly TRBD2 for D (6 bases). V gave up 0 bases and J gave up 3 bases, with 13 bases separating them. The CDR3 runs to 15 residues. CDR1 is SGHRS, CDR2 YFSETQ, per germline. The CDR3 DNA sequence: TGCGCCAGCAGCTTGGCTCCGGGGGAGCGCTACGAGCAGTACTTC. Translation: CASSLAPGERYEQYF.

This clonotype was recorded at least ten times. The V and J genes are TRBV5-1 and TRBJ1-4; possible D gene TRBD1, 6 bases. V was shortened by 1 base and J by 4 bases, with 11 bases between the two germline ends. CDR3 size: 15 residues. The germline gives CDR1 SGHRS, CDR2 YFSETQ. The CDR3 sequence: CASSLLTGGNEKLFF. The DNA for the CDR3 is TGCGCCAGCAGCTTGCTGACAGGCGGTAATGAAAAACTGTTTTTT.